This is a list of T cell receptor beta chains from one sample in a study of CD8 T cells in Susac syndrome. TCRdb re-analysed the immunoSEQ multiplex PCR reads in MiXCR, keeping a single row per CDR3 protein. The table lists 95,000 to 150,000 distinct CDR3 sequences, roughly 94% of them singletons. Sequenced input: CD8+ T cells from PBMCs. These TCRs come from a human donor with Susac syndrome. CDR3s include the opening cysteine and the closing phenylalanine or tryptophan. The D gene is left open where the match is weak. Expanded clones are given a class, and other clones once, few, many or no size at all.

d_gene	v_gene	abundance	j_gene	CDR3aa	CDR3nt
-	TRBV6-2/TRBV6-3	-	TRBJ2-6	CASSYPLHSGANVLTF	TGTGCCAGCTCCTACCCTCTCCACTCTGGGGCCAACGTCCTGACTTTC
TRBD1	TRBV29-1	-	TRBJ1-2	CSVDLGQDYGYTF	TGCAGCGTAGACCTGGGACAGGACTATGGCTACACCTTC
TRBD1	TRBV15	-	TRBJ2-7	CATSRAKTGASYEQYF	TGTGCCACCAGCAGAGCTAAGACAGGGGCCTCCTACGAGCAGTACTTC
-	TRBV3-1	-	TRBJ2-3	CASSQEIRTDTQYF	TGTGCCAGCAGCCAAGAGATAAGGACAGATACGCAGTATTTT
TRBD2	TRBV2	-	TRBJ2-5	CASSEAGLSTSGEETQYF	TGTGCCAGCAGTGAAGCAGGGCTTTCGACTAGCGGGGAAGAGACCCAGTACTTC
-	TRBV20-1	-	TRBJ1-6	CSGAPREPSNSPLHF	TGCAGTGGAGCACCCCGGGAACCGTCAAATTCACCCCTCCACTTT
-	TRBV28	-	TRBJ2-4	CASSPGDKNIQYF	TGTGCCAGCAGCCCCGGGGACAAAAACATTCAGTACTTC
-	TRBV6-6	-	TRBJ2-7	CASSYRSGDYEQYF	TGTGCCAGCAGTTATCGGTCAGGGGACTACGAGCAGTACTTC
-	TRBV29-1	-	TRBJ2-7	CSVDQGPSYEQYF	TGCAGCGTTGACCAGGGCCCCTCCTACGAGCAGTACTTC
TRBD1	TRBV27	-	TRBJ1-4	CASSLLTGGREKLFF	TGTGCCAGCAGTTTATTGACAGGGGGCAGGGAAAAACTGTTTTTT
TRBD2	TRBV7-9	once	TRBJ2-1	CASSLAGGEYNEQFF	TGTGCCAGCAGCTTAGCCGGGGGGGAATACAATGAGCAGTTCTTC
TRBD1	TRBV29-1	-	TRBJ1-1	CSVTGEWDEAFF	TGCAGCGTTACAGGGGAATGGGATGAAGCTTTCTTT
-	TRBV7-8	-	TRBJ2-5	CASSPPGPTQETQYF	TGTGCCAGCAGCCCTCCGGGACCTACTCAAGAGACCCAGTACTTC
-	TRBV13	-	TRBJ2-7	CASSLNIRGEQYF	TGTGCCAGCAGCTTAAATATCAGAGGCGAGCAGTACTTC
-	TRBV4-2	-	TRBJ2-7	CASSQVAAEQYF	TGTGCCAGCAGCCAAGTCGCGGCCGAGCAGTACTTC
-	TRBV7-2	-	TRBJ2-5	CASSLPLVVETQYF	TGTGCCAGCAGCTTACCCCTAGTAGTCGAGACCCAGTACTTC
-	TRBV10-2	-	TRBJ2-7	CATRTVSYEQYF	TGCGCCACCCGAACGGTCTCCTACGAGCAGTACTTC
-	TRBV29-1	-	TRBJ2-7	CSVEDRPSDEQYF	TGCAGCGTTGAGGACCGGCCATCGGACGAGCAGTACTTC
-	TRBV5-1	-	TRBJ2-7	CASSLNKGEQYF	TGCGCCAGCAGCTTGAACAAGGGCGAGCAGTACTTC
-	TRBV9	-	TRBJ2-7	CASSPPTSYEQYF	TGTGCCAGCAGCCCCCCAACTTCCTACGAGCAGTACTTC
-	TRBV7-9	-	TRBJ1-2	CATLGDTTNYGYTF	TGTGCCACCCTGGGGGACACCACTAACTATGGCTACACCTTC
TRBD1	TRBV9	-	TRBJ1-2	CASSAPGTGGGYTF	TGTGCCAGCAGCGCCCCCGGGACAGGGGGTGGCTACACCTTC
-	TRBV5-1	once	TRBJ2-5	CASSLEVREETQYF	TGCGCCAGCAGCTTGGAGGTCAGGGAGGAGACCCAGTACTTC
-	TRBV3-1	-	TRBJ1-1	CASSQDLTAEAFF	TGTGCCAGCAGCCAAGATTTGACAGCTGAAGCTTTCTTT
TRBD2	TRBV29-1	-	TRBJ2-5	CSVVAGTTKETQYF	TGCAGCGTTGTTGCCGGGACTACCAAAGAGACCCAGTACTTC
-	TRBV12-3/TRBV12-4	-	TRBJ2-1	CASSITGNEQFF	TGTGCCAGCAGTATAACAGGCAATGAGCAGTTCTTC
-	TRBV4-1	-	TRBJ2-7	CASSRARDLIEQYF	TGCGCCAGCAGCCGAGCCCGGGACCTCATTGAGCAGTACTTC
-	TRBV9	-	TRBJ2-7	CASSETGDTSYEQYF	TGTGCCAGCAGCGAAACTGGGGACACCTCCTACGAGCAGTACTTC
-	TRBV3-1	once	TRBJ2-3	CASSQAGWSSTDTQYF	TGTGCCAGCAGCCAGGCAGGGTGGAGTAGCACAGATACGCAGTATTTT
TRBD1	TRBV20-1	-	TRBJ1-1	CSADELTGGTEAFF	TGCAGTGCTGACGAATTAACAGGGGGCACTGAAGCTTTCTTT
-	TRBV30	-	TRBJ1-2	CAWSEEGGYTF	TGTGCCTGGAGCGAAGAGGGGGGCTACACCTTC
-	TRBV29-1	-	TRBJ1-1	CSVEDTLNTEAFF	TGCAGCGTTGAAGATACCCTGAACACTGAAGCTTTCTTT
TRBD1	TRBV27	-	TRBJ1-6	CASSSRTGSSPLHF	TGTGCCAGCAGCTCACGGACAGGGAGTTCACCCCTCCACTTT
TRBD1	TRBV7-2	-	TRBJ2-7	CASSPGQLAYEQYF	TGTGCCAGCAGCCCGGGACAGCTCGCCTACGAGCAGTACTTC
-	TRBV19	-	TRBJ2-7	CASSIGVPPVTYEQYF	TGTGCCAGTAGTATAGGCGTGCCTCCAGTAACCTACGAGCAGTACTTC
TRBD2	TRBV4-2	-	TRBJ2-1	CASSQEALAGAYTMRQFF	TGTGCCAGCAGCCAAGAAGCGCTAGCGGGGGCCTACACAATGAGGCAGTTCTTC
-	TRBV29-1	-	TRBJ2-3	CSVEASRNRQADTQYF	TGCAGCGTTGAAGCCAGTAGGAACAGACAGGCAGATACGCAGTATTTT
-	TRBV30	-	TRBJ1-2	CAWSLEGFYGYTF	TGTGCCTGGAGTCTAGAGGGGTTCTATGGCTACACCTTC
TRBD2	TRBV3-1	-	TRBJ2-1	CASSLSLAGGLYEQFF	TGTGCCAGCAGCCTCTCCTTAGCGGGGGGGCTCTATGAGCAGTTCTTC
-	TRBV30	-	TRBJ2-1	CAWSDIGTRNEQFF	TGTGCCTGGAGTGATATCGGGACACGGAATGAGCAGTTCTTC
TRBD2	TRBV7-8	-	TRBJ2-1	CASSLLAGGDEQFF	TGTGCCAGCAGCTTACTAGCGGGGGGCGATGAGCAGTTCTTC
TRBD1	TRBV3-1	-	TRBJ2-7	CASSQEEGAPYEQYF	TGTGCCAGCAGCCAAGAAGAGGGGGCCCCTTACGAGCAGTACTTC
TRBD1	TRBV5-5	-	TRBJ2-4	CASRRTGDGYKNIQYF	TGTGCCAGCAGGCGGACAGGGGACGGATACAAAAACATTCAGTACTTC
-	TRBV9	-	TRBJ2-3	CASSVTDITDTQYF	TGTGCCAGCAGCGTGACAGATATCACAGATACGCAGTATTTT
TRBD1	TRBV29-1	-	TRBJ1-1	CSVERQGATEAFF	TGCAGCGTTGAACGACAGGGGGCCACTGAAGCTTTCTTT
-	TRBV9	-	TRBJ2-1	CASSPGTSVHEQFF	TGTGCCAGCAGCCCTGGGACCAGCGTACATGAGCAGTTCTTC
TRBD2	TRBV20-1	once	TRBJ2-7	CSARDALAGGYEQYF	TGCAGTGCTAGAGACGCACTAGCGGGGGGTTACGAGCAGTACTTC
-	TRBV6-5	-	TRBJ2-3	CASSVRRDPTDTQYF	TGTGCCAGCTCGGTGCGGCGGGACCCCACAGATACGCAGTATTTT
TRBD1	TRBV7-8	-	TRBJ2-3	CASSLDRENTQYF	TGTGCCAGCAGCCTCGACAGGGAAAATACGCAGTATTTT
TRBD1	TRBV5-1	-	TRBJ2-1	CASFFGDSSYNEQFF	TGCGCCAGCTTCTTCGGGGACAGCTCCTACAATGAGCAGTTCTTC
TRBD1	TRBV4-3	-	TRBJ1-6	CASSRLTGGDSPLHF	TGCGCCAGCAGCCGCTTAACAGGGGGCGATTCACCCCTCCACTTT
-	TRBV13	-	TRBJ2-7	CASWRAGAYEQYF	TGTGCCAGCTGGCGTGCAGGGGCCTACGAGCAGTACTTC
TRBD1	TRBV6-2/TRBV6-3	-	TRBJ2-2	CASSLRTGEDGGELFF	TGTGCCAGCAGTCTCCGGACAGGAGAGGATGGCGGGGAGCTGTTTTTT
-	TRBV5-6	once	TRBJ2-7	CASSKTELVAYEQYF	TGTGCCAGCAGCAAGACGGAACTAGTCGCCTACGAGCAGTACTTC
-	TRBV24-1	-	TRBJ2-2	CATSDPGSTGELFF	TGTGCCACCAGTGATCCAGGGAGCACCGGGGAGCTGTTTTTT